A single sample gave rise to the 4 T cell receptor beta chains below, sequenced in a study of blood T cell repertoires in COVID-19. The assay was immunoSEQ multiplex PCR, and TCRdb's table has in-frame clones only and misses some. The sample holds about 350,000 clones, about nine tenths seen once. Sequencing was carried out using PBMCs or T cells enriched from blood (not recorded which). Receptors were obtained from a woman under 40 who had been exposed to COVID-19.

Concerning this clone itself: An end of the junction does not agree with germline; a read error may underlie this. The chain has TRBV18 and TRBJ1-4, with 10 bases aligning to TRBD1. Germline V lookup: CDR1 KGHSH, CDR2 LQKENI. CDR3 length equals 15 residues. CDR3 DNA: TGTGCCAGCTCAACACCGACAGGGGGCGCGGAAAAACTGTTTTTT. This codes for CASSTPTGGAEKLFF.

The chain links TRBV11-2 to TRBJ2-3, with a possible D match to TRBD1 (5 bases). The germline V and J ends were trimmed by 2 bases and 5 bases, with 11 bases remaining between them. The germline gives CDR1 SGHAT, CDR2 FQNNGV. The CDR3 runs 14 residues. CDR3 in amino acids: CASSLSGQGDTQYF. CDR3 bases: TGTGCCAGCAGCTTATCGGGTCAGGGAGATACGCAGTATTTT. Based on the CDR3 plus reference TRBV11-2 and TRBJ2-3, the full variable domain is EAGVAQSPRYKIIEKRQSVAFWCNPISGHATLYWYQQILGQGPKLLIQFQNNGVVDDSQLPKDRFSAERLKGVDSTLKIQPAKLEDSAVYLCASSLSGQGDTQYFGPGTRLTVL.

CDR3 sequence: CSASNAGGVYEQYF. The DNA of the CDR3 is TGCAGTGCTAGTAACGCAGGGGGTGTCTACGAGCAGTACTTC. The gene calls are TRBV20-1 and TRBJ2-7, with 7 positions matching TRBD1. The CDR3 runs to 14 residues. CDR1 is DFQATT and CDR2 is SNEGSKA in the germline V gene (reference sequence). The V segment lost 3 bases and the J segment 3 bases; nucleotides outside the gene matches: 8.

The CDR3 spells CASSSTGAELGEQYF. The CDR3 bases are TGTGCCAGCTCATCGACAGGGGCAGAGCTTGGAGAGCAGTACTTC. The gene calls are TRBV18 and TRBJ2-7, with TRBD1 matching 8 bases. The CDR3 contains 15 residues. Germline V CDR1 and CDR2: KGHSH, LQKENI. V was pared by 5 bases and J by 7 bases, with 13 bases of the junction left unmatched. Together with reference TRBV18 and TRBJ2-7, the CDR3 gives the full variable domain: NAGVMQNPRHLVRRRGQEARLRCSPMKGHSHVYWYRQLPEEGLKFMVYLQKENIIDESGMPKERFSAEFPKEGPSILRIQQVVRGDSAAYFCASSSTGAELGEQYFGPGTRLTVT.